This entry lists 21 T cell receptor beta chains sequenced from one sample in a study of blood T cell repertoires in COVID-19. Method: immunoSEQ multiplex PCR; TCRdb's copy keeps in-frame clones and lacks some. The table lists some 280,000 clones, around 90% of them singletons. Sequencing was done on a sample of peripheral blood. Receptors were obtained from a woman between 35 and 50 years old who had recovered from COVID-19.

CDR3 nucleotide sequence: TGTGCCAGCAGTACCTTACTAGCGGATCAAGAGACCCAGTACTTC. Encoded protein: CASSTLLADQETQYF. This sequence joins TRBV28 and TRBJ2-5, with TRBD2 matching over 8 bases. CDR1 and CDR2 (germline): MDHEN, SYDVKM. V was clipped by 5 bases and J by 2 bases; unmatched bases: 7. The CDR3 is 15 amino acids. Full variable domain (rest looked up from reference TRBV28 and TRBJ2-5): DVKVTQSSRYLVKRTGEKVFLECVQDMDHENMFWYRQDPGLGLRLIYFSYDVKMKEKGDIPEGYSVSREKKERFSLILESASTNQTSMYLCASSTLLADQETQYFGPGTRLLVL.

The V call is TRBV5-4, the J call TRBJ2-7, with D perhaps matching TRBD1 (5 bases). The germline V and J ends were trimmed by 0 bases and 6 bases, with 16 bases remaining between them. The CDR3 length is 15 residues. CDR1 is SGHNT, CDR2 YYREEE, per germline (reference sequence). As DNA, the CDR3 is TGTGCCAGCAGCTTGGGGACGCAGGGAAGTGGCGAGCAGTACTTC. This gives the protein CASSLGTQGSGEQYF. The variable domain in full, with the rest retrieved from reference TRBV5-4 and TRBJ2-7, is ETGVTQSPTHLIKTRGQQVTLRCSSQSGHNTVSWYQQALGQGPQFIFQYYREEENGRGNFPPRFSGLQFPNYSSELNVNALELDDSALYLCASSLGTQGSGEQYFGPGTRLTVT.

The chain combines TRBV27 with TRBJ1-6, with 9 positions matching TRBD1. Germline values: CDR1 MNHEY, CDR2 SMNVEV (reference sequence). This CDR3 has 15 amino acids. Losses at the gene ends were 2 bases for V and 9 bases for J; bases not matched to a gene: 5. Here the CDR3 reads CASSLQGTGFSPLHF. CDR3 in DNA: TGTGCCAGCAGTTTACAAGGGACAGGGTTTTCACCCCTCCACTTT.

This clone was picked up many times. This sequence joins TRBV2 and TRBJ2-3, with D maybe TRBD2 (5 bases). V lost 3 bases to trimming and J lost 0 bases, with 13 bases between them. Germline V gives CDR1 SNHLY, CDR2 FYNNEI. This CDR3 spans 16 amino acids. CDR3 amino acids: CASSDLPGGSTDTQYF. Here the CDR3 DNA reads TGTGCCAGCAGTGACCTCCCAGGAGGTAGCACAGATACGCAGTATTTT.

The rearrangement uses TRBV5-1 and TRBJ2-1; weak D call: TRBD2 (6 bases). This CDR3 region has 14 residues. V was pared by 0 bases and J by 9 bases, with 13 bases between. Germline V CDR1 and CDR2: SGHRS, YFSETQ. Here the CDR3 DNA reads TGCGCCAGCAGCTTGGCCGGGCTAGCGAGTGAGCAGTTCTTC. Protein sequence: CASSLAGLASEQFF.

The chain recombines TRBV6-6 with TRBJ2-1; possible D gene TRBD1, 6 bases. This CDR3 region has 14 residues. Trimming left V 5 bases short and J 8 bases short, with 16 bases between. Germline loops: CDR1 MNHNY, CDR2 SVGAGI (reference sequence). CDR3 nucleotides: TGTGCCAGCAGTACCAGCAGGGGCGCCGATGAGCAGTTCTTC. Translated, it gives CASSTSRGADEQFF.

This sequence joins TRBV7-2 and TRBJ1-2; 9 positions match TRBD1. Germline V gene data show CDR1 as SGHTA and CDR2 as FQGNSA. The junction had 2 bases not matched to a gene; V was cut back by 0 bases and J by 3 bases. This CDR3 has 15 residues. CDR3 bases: TGTGCCAGCAGCTTAGCGGGACAGGGCTACTATGGCTACACCTTC. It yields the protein CASSLAGQGYYGYTF.

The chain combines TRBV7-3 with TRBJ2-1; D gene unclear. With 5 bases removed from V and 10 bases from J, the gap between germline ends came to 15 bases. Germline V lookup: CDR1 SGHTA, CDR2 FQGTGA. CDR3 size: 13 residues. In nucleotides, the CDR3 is TGTGCCAGCAGCCACCCTTTTGGCGGAGAGCAGTTCTTC. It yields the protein CASSHPFGGEQFF.

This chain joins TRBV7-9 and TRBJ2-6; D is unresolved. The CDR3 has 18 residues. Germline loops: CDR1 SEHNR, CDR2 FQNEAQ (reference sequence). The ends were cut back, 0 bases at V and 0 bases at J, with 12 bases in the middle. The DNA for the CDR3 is TGTGCCAGCAGCTTAGCGCTGAACACCCACTCTGGGGCCAACGTCCTGACTTTC. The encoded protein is CASSLALNTHSGANVLTF. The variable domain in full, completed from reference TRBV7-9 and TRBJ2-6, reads DTGVSQNPRHKITKRGQNVTFRCDPISEHNRLYWYRQTLGQGPEFLTYFQNEAQLEKSRLLSDRFSAERPKGSFSTLEIQRTEQGDSAMYLCASSLALNTHSGANVLTFGAGSRLTVL.

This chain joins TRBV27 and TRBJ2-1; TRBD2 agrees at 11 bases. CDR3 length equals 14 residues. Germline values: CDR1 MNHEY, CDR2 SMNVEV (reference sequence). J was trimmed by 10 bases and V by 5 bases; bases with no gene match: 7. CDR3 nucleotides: TGTGCCAGCAGTACTAGCGGGAGAACAGGGGAGCAGTTCTTC. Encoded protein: CASSTSGRTGEQFF.

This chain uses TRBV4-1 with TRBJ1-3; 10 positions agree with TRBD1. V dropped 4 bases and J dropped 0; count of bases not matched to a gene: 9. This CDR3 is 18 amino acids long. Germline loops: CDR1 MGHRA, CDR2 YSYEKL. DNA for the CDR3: TGCGCCAGCAGCCTAGGGGGACAGGGGCGATACTCTGGAAACACCATATATTTT. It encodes CASSLGGQGRYSGNTIYF.

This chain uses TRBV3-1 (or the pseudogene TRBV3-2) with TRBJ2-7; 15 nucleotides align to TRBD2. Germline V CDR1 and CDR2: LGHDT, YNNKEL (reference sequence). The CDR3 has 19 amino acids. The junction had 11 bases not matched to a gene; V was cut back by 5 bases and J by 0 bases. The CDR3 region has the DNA TGTGCCAGCAGCAAAAATCCGGGACTAGCGGGAGGAAGCTCCTACGAGCAGTACTTC. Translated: CASSKNPGLAGGSSYEQYF.

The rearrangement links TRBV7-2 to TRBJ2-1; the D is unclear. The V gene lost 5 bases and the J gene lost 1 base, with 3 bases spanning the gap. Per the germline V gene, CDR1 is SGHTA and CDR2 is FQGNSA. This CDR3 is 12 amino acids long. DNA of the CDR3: TGTGCCAGCAGCACTTCCTACAATGAGCAGTTCTTC. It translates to CASSTSYNEQFF. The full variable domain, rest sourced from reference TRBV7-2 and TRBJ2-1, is GAGVSQSPSNKVTEKGKDVELRCDPISGHTALYWYRQSLGQGLEFLIYFQGNSAPDKSGLPSDRFSAERTGGSVSTLTIQRTQQEDSAVYLCASSTSYNEQFFGPGTRLTVL.

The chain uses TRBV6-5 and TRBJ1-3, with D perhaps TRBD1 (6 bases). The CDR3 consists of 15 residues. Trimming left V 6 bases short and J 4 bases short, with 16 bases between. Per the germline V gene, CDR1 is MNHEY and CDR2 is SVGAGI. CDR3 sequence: CASSKTGMTGNTIYF. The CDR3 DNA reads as TGTGCCAGCAGCAAAACAGGGATGACGGGAAACACCATATATTTT.

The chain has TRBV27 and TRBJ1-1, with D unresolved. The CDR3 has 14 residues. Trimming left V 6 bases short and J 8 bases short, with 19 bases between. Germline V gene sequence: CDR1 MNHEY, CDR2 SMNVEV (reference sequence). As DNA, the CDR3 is TGTGCCAGCAGCGTGCGAGGGCACGGAGTCGAAGCTTTCTTT. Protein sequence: CASSVRGHGVEAFF.

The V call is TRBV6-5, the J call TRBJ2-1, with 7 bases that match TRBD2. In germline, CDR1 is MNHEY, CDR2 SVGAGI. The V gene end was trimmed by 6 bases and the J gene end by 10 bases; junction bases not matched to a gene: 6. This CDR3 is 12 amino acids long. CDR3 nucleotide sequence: TGTGCCAGCAGGGATGCGGGAGAGGAGCAGTTCTTC. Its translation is CASRDAGEEQFF.

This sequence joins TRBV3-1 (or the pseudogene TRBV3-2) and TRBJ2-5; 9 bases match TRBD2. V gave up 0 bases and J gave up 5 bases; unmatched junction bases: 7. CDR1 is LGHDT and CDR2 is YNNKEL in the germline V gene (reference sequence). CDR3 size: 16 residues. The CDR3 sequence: CASSQDWAGGGETQYF. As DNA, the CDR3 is TGTGCCAGCAGCCAAGACTGGGCGGGAGGGGGCGAGACCCAGTACTTC.

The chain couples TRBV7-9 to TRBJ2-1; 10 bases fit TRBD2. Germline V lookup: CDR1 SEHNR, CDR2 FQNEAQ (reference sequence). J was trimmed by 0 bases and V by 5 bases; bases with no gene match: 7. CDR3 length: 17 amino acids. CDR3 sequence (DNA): TGTGCCAGCAGCCCCCGTAGCGGGAGGAGCTCCTACAATGAGCAGTTCTTC. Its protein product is CASSPRSGRSSYNEQFF.

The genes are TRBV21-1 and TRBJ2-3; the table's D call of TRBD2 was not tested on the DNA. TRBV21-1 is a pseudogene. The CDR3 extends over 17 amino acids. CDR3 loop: CASSTRLAGIRTDTQYF. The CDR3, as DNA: TGTGCCAGCAGCACGCGACTAGCGGGAATTCGCACAGATACGCAGTATTTT.

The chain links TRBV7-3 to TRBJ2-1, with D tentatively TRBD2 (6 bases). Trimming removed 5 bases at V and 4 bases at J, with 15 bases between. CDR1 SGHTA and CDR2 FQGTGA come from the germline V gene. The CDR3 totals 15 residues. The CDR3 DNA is TGTGCCAGCAGCCCCCTGCGGGGCCCTTACAATGAGCAGTTCTTC. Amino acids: CASSPLRGPYNEQFF.

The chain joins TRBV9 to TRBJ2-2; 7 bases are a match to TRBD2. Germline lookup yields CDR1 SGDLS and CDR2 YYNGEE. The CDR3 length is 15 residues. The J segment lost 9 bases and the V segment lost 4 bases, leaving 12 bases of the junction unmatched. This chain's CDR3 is CASSPAGEGRWELFF. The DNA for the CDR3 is TGTGCCAGCAGCCCTGCGGGGGAGGGCCGGTGGGAGCTGTTTTTT.